This T cell receptor (beta chain) was captured by sequencing in a study of CXCR3-negative and CXCR3-positive naive CD8 T cells. Whole-study findings and limits: In CXCR3-positive naive cells, the TRB CDR3s were more hydrophobic than in CXCR3-negative naive cells. No difference in surface CD5 was seen between naive subsets, and TCR strength was inferred from TRB CDR3 properties.

Via 5' RACE with UMI labels, TRB cDNA libraries were prepared. From the 5' RACE reads, TCRdb lists one entry per CDR3 protein and no DNA. The sample spans about 62,000 distinct CDR3 sequences; the ten largest clones claim more than 3.5%. CD45RO-CCR7+CD27+CD95- expression identified naive CD8+ T cells. In regard to this clonotype: Its specificity is not known.

The clonotype was recovered from a human donor in good health. Some clones in this sample may be carry-over from other donors' samples. The specimen was naive CXCR3- CD8+ T cells from blood. Regarding subset: CD45RO-CCR7+CD27+CD95- naive CD8+ T cells lacking CXCR3 (TNR3-).

This CDR3 is CSVAAETGELFF. The chain combines TRBV29-1 with TRBJ2-2. This CDR3 comprises 12 residues. CDR1 is SQVTM, CDR2 ANQGSEA, per germline.